One and the same sample provided the 8 T cell receptor beta chains below, sequenced in a study of blood T cell repertoires in COVID-19 (dated by TCRdb to the early 2020s). Library preparation was by the immunoSEQ multiplex PCR assay. Sourced from immuneACCESS, this table was stored by TCRdb with only in-frame sequences that have V and J called. A share of the clones is absent; for the studies checked, an unresolved V gene accounts for under half, and the remainder has no known explanation. The sample table shows about 78,000 clones, and approximately 86% are seen once. Roughly 4.5% of the sample is in the top ten clones. Sequenced: peripheral blood. The receptor source for this set is a man over 45 with active or convalescent COVID-19.

The chain uses TRBV19 and TRBJ1-5; D remains unclear. This CDR3 region has 14 residues. Germline loops: CDR1 LNHDA, CDR2 SQIVND (reference sequence). Deletions cut 10 bases from V and 0 bases from J, with 13 bases between. The CDR3 DNA reads TGTGCCACCCAAAGCGGAGATAGCAATCAGCCCCAGCATTTT. Its translation is CATQSGDSNQPQHF.

This chain uses TRBV28 with TRBJ2-1, with TRBD1 matching 8 bases. The CDR3 is 17 amino acids. Trimming cost V 5 bases and J 9 bases; bases outside gene matches: 18. CDR1 is MDHEN, CDR2 SYDVKM, per germline. DNA of the CDR3: TGTGCCAGCAGTACACGACAGGGGACGGATCGAAAGGGTGAGCAGTTCTTC. Amino acid sequence: CASSTRQGTDRKGEQFF. The full variable domain, rest sourced from reference TRBV28 and TRBJ2-1, is DVKVTQSSRYLVKRTGEKVFLECVQDMDHENMFWYRQDPGLGLRLIYFSYDVKMKEKGDIPEGYSVSREKKERFSLILESASTNQTSMYLCASSTRQGTDRKGEQFFGPGTRLTVL.

The V gene is TRBV28, the J gene TRBJ1-1, with D possibly TRBD1 on 6 matching bases. This CDR3 spans 12 amino acids. Germline V CDR1 and CDR2: MDHEN, SYDVKM. V was clipped by 2 bases and J by 9 bases, with 10 bases between them. CDR3: CASSLLQGKAFF. In DNA, the CDR3 is TGTGCCAGCAGTTTACTCCAGGGGAAAGCTTTCTTT.

The chain carries TRBV20-1 and TRBJ2-5, with no clear D. V shed 0 bases and J shed 6 bases, with 5 bases lying between them. The CDR3 spans 11 residues. CDR1 and CDR2 (germline): DFQATT, SNEGSKA (reference sequence). CDR3 nucleotide sequence: TGCAGTGCTAGAGATAGCAAGACCCAGTACTTC. It translates to CSARDSKTQYF.

The chain recombines TRBV30 with TRBJ2-7; the D is unclear. The CDR3 covers 13 residues. Germline CDR1 reads GTSNPN; CDR2 reads SVGIG (reference sequence). V was pared by 4 bases and J by 9 bases, with 19 bases between. In DNA form, the CDR3 reads TGTGCCTGGAATAAATCCCCAACCCGAGGGCAGTACTTC. As protein: CAWNKSPTRGQYF.

V is TRBV2 and J is TRBJ2-1, with 9 bases matching TRBD1. Germline trimming cut 7 bases from V and 3 bases from J; bases unmatched to any gene: 7. CDR1 is SNHLY, CDR2 FYNNEI, per germline. This CDR3 has 15 amino acids. Here the CDR3 reads CASNRDREGYNEQFF. The CDR3, as DNA: TGTGCCAGCAACCGGGACAGGGAGGGCTACAATGAGCAGTTCTTC.

The chain is built from TRBV9 and TRBJ2-3; D perhaps matches TRBD1 (5 bases). Trimming pared 4 bases from V and 0 bases from J, leaving 15 bases between. The length of the CDR3 is 16 residues. Per the germline V gene, CDR1 is SGDLS and CDR2 is YYNGEE. The CDR3 reads CASSHTRVASTDTQYF. CDR3 bases: TGTGCCAGCAGCCATACCAGGGTTGCGAGCACAGATACGCAGTATTTT.

In its sample, this clone was seen once. V and J are TRBV14 and TRBJ2-3; 9 bases fit TRBD2. Germline-derived CDR1 and CDR2 are SGHDN and FVKESK. The trim removed 1 base at V and 0 bases at J, leaving 2 bases unmatched. The CDR3 covers 16 residues. CDR3 in amino acids: CASSQALAGSTDTQYF. The CDR3 region has the DNA TGTGCCAGCAGCCAAGCCCTAGCGGGGAGCACAGATACGCAGTATTTT.